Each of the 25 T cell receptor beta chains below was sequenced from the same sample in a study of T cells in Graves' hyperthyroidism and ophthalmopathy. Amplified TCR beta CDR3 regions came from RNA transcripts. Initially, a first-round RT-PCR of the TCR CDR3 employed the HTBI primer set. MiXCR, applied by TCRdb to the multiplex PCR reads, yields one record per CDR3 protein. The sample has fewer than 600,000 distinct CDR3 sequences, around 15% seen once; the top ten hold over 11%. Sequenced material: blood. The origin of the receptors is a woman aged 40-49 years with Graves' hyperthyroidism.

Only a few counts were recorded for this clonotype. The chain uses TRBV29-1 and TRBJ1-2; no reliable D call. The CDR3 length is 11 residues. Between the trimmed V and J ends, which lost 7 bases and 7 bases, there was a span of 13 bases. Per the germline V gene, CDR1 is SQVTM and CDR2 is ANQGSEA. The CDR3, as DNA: TGCAGCGCGGAAGGATCGGGTGGCTACACCTTC. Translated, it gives CSAEGSGGYTF.

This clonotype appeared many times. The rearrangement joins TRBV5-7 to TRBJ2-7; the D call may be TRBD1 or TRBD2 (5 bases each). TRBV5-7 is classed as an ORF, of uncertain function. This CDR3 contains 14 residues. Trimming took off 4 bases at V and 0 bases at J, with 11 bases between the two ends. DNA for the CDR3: TGTGCCAGCAGCGAAAGGGACGGCTCCTACGAGCAGTACTTC. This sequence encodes CASSERDGSYEQYF.

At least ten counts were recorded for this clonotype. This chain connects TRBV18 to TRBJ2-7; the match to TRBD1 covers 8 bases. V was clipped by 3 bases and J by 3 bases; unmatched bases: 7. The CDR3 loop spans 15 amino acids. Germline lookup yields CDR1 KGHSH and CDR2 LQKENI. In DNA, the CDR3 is TGTGCCAGCTCACCGGGTTCGGACAGGGACTACGAGCAGTACTTC. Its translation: CASSPGSDRDYEQYF.

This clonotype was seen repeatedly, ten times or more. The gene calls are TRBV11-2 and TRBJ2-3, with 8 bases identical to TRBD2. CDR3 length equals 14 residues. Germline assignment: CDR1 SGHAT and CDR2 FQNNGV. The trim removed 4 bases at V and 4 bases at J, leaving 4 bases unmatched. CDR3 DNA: TGTGCCAGCAGCTGGACTAGCCCCCCAGATACGCAGTATTTT. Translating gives CASSWTSPPDTQYF.

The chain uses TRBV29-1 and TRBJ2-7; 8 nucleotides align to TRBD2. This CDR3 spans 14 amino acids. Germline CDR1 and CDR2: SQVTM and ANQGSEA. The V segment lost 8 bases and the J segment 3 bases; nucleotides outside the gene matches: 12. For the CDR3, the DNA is TGCAGCCCGACCTCGGGGCGGGAGGTCTACGAGCAGTACTTC. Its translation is CSPTSGREVYEQYF.

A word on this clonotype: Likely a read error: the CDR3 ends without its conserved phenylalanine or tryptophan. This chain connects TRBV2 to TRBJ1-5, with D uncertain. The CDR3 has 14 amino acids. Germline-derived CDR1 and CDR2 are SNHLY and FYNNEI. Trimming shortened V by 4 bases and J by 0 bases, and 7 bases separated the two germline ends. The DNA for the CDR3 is TGTGCCAGCAGTGGTCTGTATAGCAATCAGCCCCAGCATTCT. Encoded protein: CASSGLYSNQPQHS.

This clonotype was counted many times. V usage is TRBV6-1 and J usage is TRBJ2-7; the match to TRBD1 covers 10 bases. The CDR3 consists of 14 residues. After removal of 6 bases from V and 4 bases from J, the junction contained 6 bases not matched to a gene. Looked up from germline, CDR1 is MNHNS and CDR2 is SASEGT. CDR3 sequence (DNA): TGTGCCAGCAGCCAGACAGGGGGCTCGTACGAGCAGTACTTC. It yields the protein CASSQTGGSYEQYF.

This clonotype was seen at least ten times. CDR3: CASSRDRSSYEQYF. CDR3 coding DNA: TGTGCCAGCAGTCGGGACAGGAGCTCCTACGAGCAGTACTTC. This rearrangement joins TRBV2 to TRBJ2-7, with TRBD1 matching 8 bases. CDR1 and CDR2 from the germline V gene are SNHLY and FYNNEI. Trimming at V came to 5 bases and at J to 0 bases, leaving 3 bases not matched to a gene. The CDR3 sequence is 14 residues long.

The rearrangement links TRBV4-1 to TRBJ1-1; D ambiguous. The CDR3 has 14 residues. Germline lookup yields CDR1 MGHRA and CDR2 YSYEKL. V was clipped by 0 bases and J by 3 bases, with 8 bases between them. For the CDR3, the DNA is TGCGCCAGCAGCCAAGAAGCCCGGGACACTGAAGCTTTCTTT. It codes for CASSQEARDTEAFF.

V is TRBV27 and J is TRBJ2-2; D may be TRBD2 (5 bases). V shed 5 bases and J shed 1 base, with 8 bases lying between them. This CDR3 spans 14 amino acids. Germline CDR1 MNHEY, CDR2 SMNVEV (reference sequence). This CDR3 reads CASSKDWNTGELFF. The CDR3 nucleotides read TGTGCCAGCAGTAAGGACTGGAACACCGGGGAGCTGTTTTTT.

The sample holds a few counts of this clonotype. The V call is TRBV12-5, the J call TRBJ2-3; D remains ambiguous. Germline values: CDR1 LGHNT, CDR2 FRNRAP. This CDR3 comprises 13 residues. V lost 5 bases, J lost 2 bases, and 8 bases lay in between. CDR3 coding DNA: TGTGCTAGTGGTAAAGGGCCCACAGATACGCAGTATTTT. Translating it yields CASGKGPTDTQYF.

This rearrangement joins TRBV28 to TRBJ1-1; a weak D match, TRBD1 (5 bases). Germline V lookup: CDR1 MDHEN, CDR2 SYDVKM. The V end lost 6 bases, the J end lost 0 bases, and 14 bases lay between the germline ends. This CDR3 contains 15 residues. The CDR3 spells CASSLNPTVNTEAFF. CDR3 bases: TGTGCCAGCAGCCTCAACCCGACAGTGAACACTGAAGCTTTCTTT.

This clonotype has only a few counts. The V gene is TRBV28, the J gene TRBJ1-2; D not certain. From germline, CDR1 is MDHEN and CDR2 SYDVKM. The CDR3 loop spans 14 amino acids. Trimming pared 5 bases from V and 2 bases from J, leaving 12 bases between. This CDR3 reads CASSPGPTNYGYTF. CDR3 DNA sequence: TGTGCCAGCAGTCCCGGACCCACCAACTATGGCTACACCTTC.

The CDR3 coding sequence is TGTGCCAGCAATCGCACAGGGACCTCCTACGAGCAGTACTTC. Its protein product is CASNRTGTSYEQYF. This chain links TRBV6-1 with TRBJ2-7; D is perhaps TRBD1 (6 bases). Germline V gene sequence: CDR1 MNHNS, CDR2 SASEGT. This CDR3 region has 14 residues. Trimming pared 7 bases from V and 0 bases from J, leaving 13 bases between.

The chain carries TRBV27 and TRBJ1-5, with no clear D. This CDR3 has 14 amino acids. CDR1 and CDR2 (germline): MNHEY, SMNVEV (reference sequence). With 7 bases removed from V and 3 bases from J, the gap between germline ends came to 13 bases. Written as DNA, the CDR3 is TGTGCCAGCAAGGGAACGGCGACCAATCAGCCCCAGCATTTT. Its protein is CASKGTATNQPQHF.

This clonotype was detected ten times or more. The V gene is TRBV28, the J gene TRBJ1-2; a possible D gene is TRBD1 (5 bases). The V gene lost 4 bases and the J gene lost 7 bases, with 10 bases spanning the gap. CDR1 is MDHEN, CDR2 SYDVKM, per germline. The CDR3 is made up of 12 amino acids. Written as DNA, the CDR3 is TGTGCCAGCAGTTACAGGTATCGTGGCTACACCTTC. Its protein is CASSYRYRGYTF.

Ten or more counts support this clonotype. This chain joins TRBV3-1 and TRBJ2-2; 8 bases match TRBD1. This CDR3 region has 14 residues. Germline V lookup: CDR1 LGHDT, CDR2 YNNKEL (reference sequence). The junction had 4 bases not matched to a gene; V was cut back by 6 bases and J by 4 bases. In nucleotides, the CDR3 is TGTGCCAGCAGTCGACAGGGGAGCACCGGGGAGCTGTTTTTT. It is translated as CASSRQGSTGELFF. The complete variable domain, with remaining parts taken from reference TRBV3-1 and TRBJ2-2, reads DTAVSQTPKYLVTQMGNDKSIKCEQNLGHDTMYWYKQDSKKFLKIMFSYNNKELIINETVPNRFSPKSPDKAHLNLHINSLELGDSAVYFCASSRQGSTGELFFGEGSRLTVL.

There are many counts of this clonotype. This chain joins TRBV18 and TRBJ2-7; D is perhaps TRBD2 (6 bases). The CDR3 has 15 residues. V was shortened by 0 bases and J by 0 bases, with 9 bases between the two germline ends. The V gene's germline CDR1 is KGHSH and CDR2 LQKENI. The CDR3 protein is CASSPPGSSSYEQYF. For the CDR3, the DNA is TGTGCCAGCTCACCACCCGGGAGCAGCTCCTACGAGCAGTACTTC.

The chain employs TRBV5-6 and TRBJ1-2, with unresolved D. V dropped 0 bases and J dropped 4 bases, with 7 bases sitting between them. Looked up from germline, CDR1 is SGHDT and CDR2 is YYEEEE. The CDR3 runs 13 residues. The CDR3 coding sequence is TGTGCCAGCAGCTTGGGGCATTTCTATGGCTACACCTTC. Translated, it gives CASSLGHFYGYTF.

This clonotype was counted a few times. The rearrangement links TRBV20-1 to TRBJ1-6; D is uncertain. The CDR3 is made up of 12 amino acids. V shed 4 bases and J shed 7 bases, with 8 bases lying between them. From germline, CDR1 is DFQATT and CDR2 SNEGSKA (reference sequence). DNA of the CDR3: TGCAGTGCTACCCCGTGGAATTCACCCCTCCACTTT. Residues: CSATPWNSPLHF.

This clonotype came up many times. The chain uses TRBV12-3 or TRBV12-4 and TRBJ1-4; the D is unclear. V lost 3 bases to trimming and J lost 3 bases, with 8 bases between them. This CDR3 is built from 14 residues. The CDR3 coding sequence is TGTGCCAGCAGTTTTTTGGCCTCTAATGAAAAACTGTTTTTT. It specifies CASSFLASNEKLFF.

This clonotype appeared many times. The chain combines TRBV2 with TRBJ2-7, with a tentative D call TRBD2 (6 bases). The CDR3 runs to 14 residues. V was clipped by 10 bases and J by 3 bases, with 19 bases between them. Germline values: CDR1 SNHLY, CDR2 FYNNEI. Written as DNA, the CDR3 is TGTGCCATCGGACGGGGCGGGGCTGGCTACGAGCAGTACTTC. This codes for CAIGRGGAGYEQYF.

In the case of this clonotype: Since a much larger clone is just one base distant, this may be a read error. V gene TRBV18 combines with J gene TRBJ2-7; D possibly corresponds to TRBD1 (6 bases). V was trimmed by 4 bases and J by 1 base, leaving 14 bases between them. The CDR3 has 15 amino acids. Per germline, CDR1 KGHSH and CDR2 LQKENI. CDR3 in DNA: TGTGCCAGCTCACTGAGACGGACAGATTCCTACGAGCAGTACTTC. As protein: CASSLRRTDSYEQYF. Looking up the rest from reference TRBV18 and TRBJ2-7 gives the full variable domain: NAGVMQNPRHLVRRRGQEARLRCSPMKGHSHVYWYRQLPEEGLKFMVYLQKENIIDESGMPKERFSAEFPKEGPSILRIQQVVRGDSAAYFCASSLRRTDSYEQYFGPGTRLTVT.

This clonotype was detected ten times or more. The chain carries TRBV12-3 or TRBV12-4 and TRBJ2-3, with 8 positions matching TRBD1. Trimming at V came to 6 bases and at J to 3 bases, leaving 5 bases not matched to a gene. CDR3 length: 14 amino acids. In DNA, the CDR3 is TGTGCCAGCAGGAGGACAGGGCGGACAGATACGCAGTATTTT. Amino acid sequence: CASRRTGRTDTQYF.

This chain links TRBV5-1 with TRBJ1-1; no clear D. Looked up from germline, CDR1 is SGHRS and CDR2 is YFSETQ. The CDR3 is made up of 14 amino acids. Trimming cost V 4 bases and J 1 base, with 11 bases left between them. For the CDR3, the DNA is TGCGCCAGCAGCGTTCGGGGTTCGAACACTGAAGCTTTCTTT. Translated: CASSVRGSNTEAFF.